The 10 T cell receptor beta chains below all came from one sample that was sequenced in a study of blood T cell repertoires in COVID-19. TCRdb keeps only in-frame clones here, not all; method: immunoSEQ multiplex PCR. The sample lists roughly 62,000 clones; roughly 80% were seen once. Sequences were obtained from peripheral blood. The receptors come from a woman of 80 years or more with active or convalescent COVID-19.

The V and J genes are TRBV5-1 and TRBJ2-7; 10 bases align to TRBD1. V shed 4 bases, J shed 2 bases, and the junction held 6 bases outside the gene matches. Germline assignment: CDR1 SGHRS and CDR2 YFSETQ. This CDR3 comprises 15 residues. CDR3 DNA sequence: TGCGCCAGCAGCCCTGGGACAGGGGATCCCTACGAGCAGTACTTC. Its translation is CASSPGTGDPYEQYF.

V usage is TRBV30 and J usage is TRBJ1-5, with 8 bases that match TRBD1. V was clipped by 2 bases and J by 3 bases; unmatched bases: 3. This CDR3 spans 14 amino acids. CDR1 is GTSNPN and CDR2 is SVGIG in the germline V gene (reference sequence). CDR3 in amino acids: CAWSRQGFNQPQHF. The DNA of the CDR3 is TGTGCCTGGAGTAGACAGGGGTTCAATCAGCCCCAGCATTTT.

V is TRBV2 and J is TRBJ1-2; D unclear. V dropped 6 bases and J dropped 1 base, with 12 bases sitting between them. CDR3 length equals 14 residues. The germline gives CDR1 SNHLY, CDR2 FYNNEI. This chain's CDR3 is CASSPTRGNYGYTF. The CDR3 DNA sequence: TGTGCCAGCAGCCCCACGCGGGGTAACTATGGCTACACCTTC.

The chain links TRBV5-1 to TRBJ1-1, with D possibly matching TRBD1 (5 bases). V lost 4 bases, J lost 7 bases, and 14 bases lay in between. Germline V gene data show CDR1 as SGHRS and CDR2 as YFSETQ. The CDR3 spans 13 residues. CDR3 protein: CASSPSGGNEAFF. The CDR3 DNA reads TGCGCCAGCAGCCCCTCCGGGGGGAATGAAGCTTTCTTT. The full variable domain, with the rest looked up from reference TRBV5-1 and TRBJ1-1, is KAGVTQTPRYLIKTRGQQVTLSCSPISGHRSVSWYQQTPGQGLQFLFEYFSETQRNKGNFPGRFSGRQFSNSRSEMNVSTLELGDSALYLCASSPSGGNEAFFGQGTRLTVV.

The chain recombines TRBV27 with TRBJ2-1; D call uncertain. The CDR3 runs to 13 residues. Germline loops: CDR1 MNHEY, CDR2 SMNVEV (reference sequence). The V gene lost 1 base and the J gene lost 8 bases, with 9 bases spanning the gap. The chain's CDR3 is CASSLLGRDEQFF. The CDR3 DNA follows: TGTGCCAGCAGTTTATTAGGTCGGGATGAGCAGTTCTTC.

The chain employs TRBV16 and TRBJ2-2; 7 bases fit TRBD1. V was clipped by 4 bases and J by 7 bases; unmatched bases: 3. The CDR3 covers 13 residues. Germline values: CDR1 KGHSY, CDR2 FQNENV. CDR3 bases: TGTGCCAGCAGCCGACAGGGAAGCGGGGAGCTGTTTTTT. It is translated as CASSRQGSGELFF.

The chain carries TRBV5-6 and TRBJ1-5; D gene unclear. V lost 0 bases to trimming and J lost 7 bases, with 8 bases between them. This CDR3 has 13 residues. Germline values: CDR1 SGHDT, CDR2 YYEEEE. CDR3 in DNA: TGTGCCAGCAGCTTGGGGGGAGGACAGCCCCAGCATTTT. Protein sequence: CASSLGGGQPQHF.

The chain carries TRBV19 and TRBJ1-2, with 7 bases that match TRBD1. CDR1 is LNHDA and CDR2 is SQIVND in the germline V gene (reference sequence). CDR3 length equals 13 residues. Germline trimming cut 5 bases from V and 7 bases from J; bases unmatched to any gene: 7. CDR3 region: CASSSTGEGGYTF. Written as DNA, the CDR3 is TGTGCCAGTAGTTCTACAGGGGAAGGTGGCTACACCTTC.

The CDR3 region has the DNA TGTGCCATCAGTGAACATAAAGAGACCCAGTACTTC. Encoded protein: CAISEHKETQYF. The rearrangement joins TRBV10-3 to TRBJ2-5; D call uncertain. The CDR3 consists of 12 residues. CDR1 is ENHRY, CDR2 SYGVKD, per germline. V was cut by 3 bases and J by 3 bases, with 5 bases left in between.

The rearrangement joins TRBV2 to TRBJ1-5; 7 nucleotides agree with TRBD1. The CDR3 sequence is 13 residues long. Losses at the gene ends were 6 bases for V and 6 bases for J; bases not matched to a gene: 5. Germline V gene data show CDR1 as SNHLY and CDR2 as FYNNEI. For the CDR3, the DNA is TGTGCCAGCAGAGACAGGGTAGGTCAGCCCCAGCATTTT. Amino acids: CASRDRVGQPQHF. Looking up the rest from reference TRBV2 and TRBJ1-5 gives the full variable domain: EPEVTQTPSHQVTQMGQEVILRCVPISNHLYFYWYRQILGQKVEFLVSFYNNEISEKSEIFDDQFSVERPDGSNFTLKIRSTKLEDSAMYFCASRDRVGQPQHFGDGTRLSIL.